The 25 T cell receptor beta chains reported below all come from one sample, sequenced in a study of identifying expanded T cells in peripheral blood. Produced via immunoSEQ multiplex PCR; TCRdb's table is partial and in-frame only. This table has 50,000 to 70,000 clones, over 75% appearing once. Sequencing was done on a sample of blood. The receptors derive from a person between 18 and 69 years old in good health.

A few counts support this clone. The V and J genes are TRBV27 and TRBJ2-3, with 14 bases fitting TRBD2. Germline CDR1 reads MNHEY; CDR2 reads SMNVEV (reference sequence). Trimming cost V 8 bases and J 1 base; bases outside gene matches: 8. The CDR3 consists of 17 residues. The DNA for the CDR3 is TGTGCCAGCGGCCGACTAGCGGGAGGGCCGGGCACAGATACGCAGTATTTT. This codes for CASGRLAGGPGTDTQYF.

V is TRBV27 and J is TRBJ2-1; D gene unclear. Trimming took off 5 bases at V and 3 bases at J, with 2 bases between the two ends. This CDR3 comprises 11 residues. Germline-derived CDR1 and CDR2 are MNHEY and SMNVEV (reference sequence). CDR3 DNA sequence: TGTGCCAGCAGTGACTACAATGAGCAGTTCTTC. This encodes CASSDYNEQFF.

The chain recombines TRBV5-1 with TRBJ2-7, with 11 nucleotides matching TRBD1. Looked up from germline, CDR1 is SGHRS and CDR2 is YFSETQ. This CDR3 has 16 amino acids. V dropped 0 bases and J dropped 3; count of bases not matched to a gene: 5. CDR3 sequence reads: CASSLVGQGAIYEQYF. The DNA of the CDR3 is TGCGCCAGCAGCTTGGTTGGACAGGGGGCAATCTACGAGCAGTACTTC.

As DNA, the CDR3 is TGTGCCAGCTCACCGGGGACAGTTATTGAAGCTTTCTTT. Amino acids: CASSPGTVIEAFF. This chain joins TRBV18 and TRBJ1-1; 7 bases align to TRBD1. The J segment lost 7 bases and the V segment lost 3 bases, leaving 5 bases of the junction unmatched. The germline V gene encodes CDR1 KGHSH and CDR2 LQKENI. CDR3 size: 13 residues.

The chain links TRBV9 to TRBJ2-7; 10 bases fit TRBD2. CDR3 length: 14 amino acids. V dropped 3 bases and J dropped 2; count of bases not matched to a gene: 2. From germline, CDR1 is SGDLS and CDR2 YYNGEE. CDR3 protein: CASSAGLATYEQYF. CDR3 DNA: TGTGCCAGCAGCGCGGGACTAGCGACCTACGAGCAGTACTTC. Drawing the rest from reference TRBV9 and TRBJ2-7, the complete variable domain is DSGVTQTPKHLITATGQRVTLRCSPRSGDLSVYWYQQSLDQGLQFLIQYYNGEERAKGNILERFSAQQFPDLHSELNLSSLELGDSALYFCASSAGLATYEQYFGPGTRLTVT.

The chain is built from TRBV5-1 and TRBJ2-1; 9 bases agree with TRBD2. V was pared by 5 bases and J by 9 bases, with 9 bases of the junction left unmatched. The CDR3 is 14 residues long. Germline CDR1 is SGHRS and CDR2 is YFSETQ. The CDR3 here is CASSVVAGVGEQFF. CDR3 sequence (DNA): TGCGCCAGCAGTGTGGTAGCGGGGGTGGGTGAGCAGTTCTTC.

J is TRBJ2-7 and V is TRBV12-2; TRBD1 is the table's D call and was not checked against the DNA. TRBV12-2 is a pseudogene. This CDR3 contains 16 residues. CDR3 coding DNA: TGTGCAAGTCGCTTTGAGGGGACAGGGGGCTTCTACGAGCAGTACTTC. This encodes CASRFEGTGGFYEQYF.

Here the CDR3 DNA reads TGTGCCAGCAGCCTTTCACAGAGCACAGATACGCAGTATTTT. It yields the protein CASSLSQSTDTQYF. The chain couples TRBV6-5 to TRBJ2-3; D is unclear. The CDR3 extends over 14 amino acids. Trimming cost V 6 bases and J 0 bases, with 10 bases left between them. CDR1 and CDR2 (germline): MNHEY, SVGAGI.

V gene TRBV4-2 combines with J gene TRBJ1-1; D may be TRBD1 (6 bases). V was trimmed by 2 bases and J by 0 bases, leaving 13 bases between them. This CDR3 spans 16 amino acids. Per the germline V gene, CDR1 is LGHNA and CDR2 is YNFKEQ. As DNA, the CDR3 is TGTGCCAGCAGCCAACGAGGGGGGGCAGTGAACACTGAAGCTTTCTTT. Translated, it gives CASSQRGGAVNTEAFF.

The chain carries TRBV2 and TRBJ1-2; the D is unclear. Looked up from germline, CDR1 is SNHLY and CDR2 is FYNNEI. The CDR3 loop spans 13 amino acids. The germline V and J ends were trimmed by 4 bases and 2 bases, with 8 bases remaining between them. This chain's CDR3 is CASSAGTNYGYTF. The CDR3 DNA reads TGTGCCAGCAGTGCGGGCACAAACTATGGCTACACCTTC.

This clone was seen a few times. V usage is TRBV10-1 and J usage is TRBJ2-1, with 12 bases matching TRBD2. Germline V gene lookup returns CDR1 WNHNN and CDR2 SYGVQD (reference sequence). The CDR3 runs to 15 residues. V was pared by 0 bases and J by 9 bases, with 3 bases of the junction left unmatched. CDR3 DNA sequence: TGCGCCAGCAGTGAGTCGACTAGCGGGAGTAGTGAGCAGTTCTTC. This sequence encodes CASSESTSGSSEQFF.

This rearrangement joins TRBV11-3 to TRBJ1-2, with D possibly being TRBD1 (6 bases). The germline V gene has CDR1 SGHNT and CDR2 YENEEA. The ends were cut back, 3 bases at V and 6 bases at J, with 14 bases in the middle. This CDR3 is built from 14 residues. Here the CDR3 reads CASSLGAGENGYTF. The CDR3 region has the DNA TGTGCCAGCAGCTTGGGGGCGGGAGAGAATGGCTACACCTTC.

The chain combines TRBV7-8 with TRBJ1-1; D is unresolved. This CDR3 is built from 14 residues. V lost 5 bases and J 2 bases, leaving 12 bases between the germline ends. Per the germline V gene, CDR1 is SGHVS and CDR2 is FQNEAQ. The CDR3 spells CASSTPITNTEAFF. CDR3 coding DNA: TGTGCCAGCAGCACTCCCATAACTAACACTGAAGCTTTCTTT.

The chain combines TRBV30 with TRBJ2-7; D call uncertain. V dropped 4 bases and J dropped 5 bases, with 12 bases sitting between them. Germline assignment: CDR1 GTSNPN and CDR2 SVGIG (reference sequence). CDR3 length: 12 residues. The CDR3 nucleotides are TGTGCCTGGACTACCGGTCGACACGAGCAGTACTTC. Protein product: CAWTTGRHEQYF.

The chain carries TRBV5-1 and TRBJ1-3, with 9 positions matching TRBD1. The trim removed 4 bases at V and 4 bases at J, leaving 3 bases unmatched. The CDR3 totals 14 residues. Germline loops: CDR1 SGHRS, CDR2 YFSETQ. The CDR3 nucleotides are TGCGCCAGCAGCCGGACAGGGGACGGAAACACCATATATTTT. Its protein is CASSRTGDGNTIYF.

The genes are TRBV7-7 and TRBJ2-5; 7 bases agree with TRBD1. Germline V CDR1 and CDR2: SSHAT, FNYEAQ (reference sequence). The CDR3 has 16 amino acids. V shed 5 bases and J 2 bases; nucleotides not matched to a gene: 11. DNA of the CDR3: TGTGCCAGCAGCCCAAACTACCGGGACAGACAAGAGACCCAGTACTTC. Amino acids: CASSPNYRDRQETQYF. Full variable domain (rest looked up from reference TRBV7-7 and TRBJ2-5): GAGVSQSPRYKVTKRGQDVTLRCDPISSHATLYWYQQALGQGPEFLTYFNYEAQPDKSGLPSDRFSAERPEGSISTLTIQRTEQRDSAMYRCASSPNYRDRQETQYFGPGTRLLVL.

The V and J genes are TRBV30 and TRBJ2-7; D is unclear. Germline CDR1 reads GTSNPN; CDR2 reads SVGIG (reference sequence). The CDR3 sequence is 13 residues long. V lost 0 bases and J lost 2, with 8 bases in between. CDR3 DNA: TGTGCCTGGAGTGTAGGTGGCGCCTACGAGCAGTACTTC. Translation gives CAWSVGGAYEQYF.

This clone was detected only once. V and J are TRBV7-9 and TRBJ2-1, with a possible D match to TRBD1 (6 bases). V was clipped by 4 bases and J by 5 bases, with 9 bases between them. There are 13 residues in the CDR3. CDR1 is SEHNR, CDR2 FQNEAQ, per germline (reference sequence). The chain's CDR3 is CASSSRTDNEQFF. In DNA form, the CDR3 reads TGTGCCAGCAGCTCAAGGACAGACAATGAGCAGTTCTTC. Combining the CDR3 with reference TRBV7-9 and TRBJ2-1 gives the whole variable domain DTGVSQNPRHKITKRGQNVTFRCDPISEHNRLYWYRQTLGQGPEFLTYFQNEAQLEKSRLLSDRFSAERPKGSFSTLEIQRTEQGDSAMYLCASSSRTDNEQFFGPGTRLTVL.

Here the CDR3 reads CASSLALTGDGYTF. CDR3 DNA sequence: TGCGCCAGCAGCTTGGCTCTGACAGGGGATGGCTACACCTTC. The rearrangement joins TRBV5-1 to TRBJ1-2; the match to TRBD1 covers 8 bases. This CDR3 spans 14 amino acids. Germline-derived CDR1 and CDR2 are SGHRS and YFSETQ. Trimming took 0 bases from V and 6 from J; bases not matched to a gene: 4.

The chain links TRBV9 to TRBJ1-3, with 8 bases lining up with TRBD1. This CDR3 contains 14 residues. V shed 2 bases, J shed 4 bases, and the junction held 2 bases outside the gene matches. Germline CDR1 is SGDLS and CDR2 is YYNGEE. The CDR3 protein is CASSVRDRGNTIYF. The CDR3 DNA follows: TGTGCCAGCAGCGTCCGGGACAGGGGAAACACCATATATTTT.

The chain links TRBV5-4 to TRBJ1-2, with D possibly matching TRBD1 (6 bases). The CDR3 runs to 16 residues. The V gene's germline CDR1 is SGHNT and CDR2 YYREEE (reference sequence). V lost 1 base and J 3 bases, leaving 16 bases between the germline ends. CDR3 residues: CASSLFAGGPDYGYTF. The CDR3 DNA sequence: TGTGCCAGCAGCTTGTTTGCCGGGGGCCCGGACTATGGCTACACCTTC.

The chain recombines TRBV19 with TRBJ1-2; D call uncertain. V lost 5 bases and J 5 bases, leaving 15 bases between the germline ends. The length of the CDR3 is 14 residues. The germline gives CDR1 LNHDA, CDR2 SQIVND (reference sequence). CDR3 in DNA: TGTGCCAGTAGTCGTGATGCAGGACTTTATGGCTACACCTTC. Translated: CASSRDAGLYGYTF.

The chain is built from TRBV7-2 and TRBJ2-7; D gene ambiguous. The CDR3 covers 15 residues. Looked up from germline, CDR1 is SGHTA and CDR2 is FQGNSA. Trimming pared 3 bases from V and 3 bases from J, leaving 15 bases between. The CDR3 reads CASSLGRGSGYEQYF. DNA for the CDR3: TGTGCCAGCAGCTTGGGCCGTGGATCGGGCTACGAGCAGTACTTC.

The chain uses TRBV11-2 and TRBJ1-4; D may be TRBD1 (5 bases). V was cut by 2 bases and J by 8 bases, with 9 bases left in between. Per germline, CDR1 SGHAT and CDR2 FQNNGV. The CDR3 length is 13 residues. CDR3 residues: CASSLLGREKLFF. The CDR3 DNA is TGTGCCAGCAGCTTATTGGGACGGGAAAAACTGTTTTTT.

The chain couples TRBV5-6 to TRBJ1-4; D is unresolved. Germline-derived CDR1 and CDR2 are SGHDT and YYEEEE. Trimming took off 4 bases at V and 0 bases at J, with 13 bases between the two ends. The CDR3 has 16 amino acids. This chain's CDR3 is CASSPARAATNEKLFF. CDR3 sequence (DNA): TGTGCCAGCAGCCCTGCTAGGGCAGCAACTAATGAAAAACTGTTTTTT.